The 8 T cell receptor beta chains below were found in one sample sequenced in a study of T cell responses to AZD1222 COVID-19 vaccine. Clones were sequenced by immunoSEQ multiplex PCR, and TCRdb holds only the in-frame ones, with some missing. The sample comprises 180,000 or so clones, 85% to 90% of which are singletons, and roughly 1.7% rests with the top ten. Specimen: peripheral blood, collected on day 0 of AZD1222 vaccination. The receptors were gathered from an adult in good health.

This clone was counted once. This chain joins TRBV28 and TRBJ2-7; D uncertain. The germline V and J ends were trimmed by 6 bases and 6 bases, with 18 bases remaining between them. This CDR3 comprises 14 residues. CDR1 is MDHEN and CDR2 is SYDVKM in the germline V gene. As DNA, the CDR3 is TGTGCCAGCAGGCCTTTTAGTGTGGTGAGCGAGCAGTACTTC. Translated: CASRPFSVVSEQYF.

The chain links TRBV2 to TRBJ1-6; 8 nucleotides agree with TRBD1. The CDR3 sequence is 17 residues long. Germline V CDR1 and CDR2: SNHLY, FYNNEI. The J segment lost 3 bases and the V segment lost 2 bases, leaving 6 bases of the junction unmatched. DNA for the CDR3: TGTGCCAGCAGTGAACTCAGTGGGACAGGCTATAATTCACCCCTCCACTTT. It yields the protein CASSELSGTGYNSPLHF.

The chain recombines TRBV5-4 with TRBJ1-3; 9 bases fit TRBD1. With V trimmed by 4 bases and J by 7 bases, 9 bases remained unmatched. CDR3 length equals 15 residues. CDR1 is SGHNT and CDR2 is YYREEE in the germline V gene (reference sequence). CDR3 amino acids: CASSTGTGWPNTIYF. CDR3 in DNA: TGTGCCAGCAGCACCGGGACAGGGTGGCCGAACACCATATATTTT.

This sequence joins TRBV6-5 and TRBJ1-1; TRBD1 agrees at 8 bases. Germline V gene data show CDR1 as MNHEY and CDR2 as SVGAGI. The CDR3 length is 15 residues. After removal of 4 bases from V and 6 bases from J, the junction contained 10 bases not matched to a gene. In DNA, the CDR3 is TGTGCCAGCAGTTTCGTCGGACAGGGAGGGGCTGAAGCTTTCTTT. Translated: CASSFVGQGGAEAFF.

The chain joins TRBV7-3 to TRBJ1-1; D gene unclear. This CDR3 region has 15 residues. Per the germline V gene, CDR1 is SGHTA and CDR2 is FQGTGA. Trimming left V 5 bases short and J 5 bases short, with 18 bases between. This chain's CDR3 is CASSPRGGLMTEAFF. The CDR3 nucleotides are TGTGCCAGCAGCCCCCGGGGAGGGTTGATGACTGAAGCTTTCTTT.

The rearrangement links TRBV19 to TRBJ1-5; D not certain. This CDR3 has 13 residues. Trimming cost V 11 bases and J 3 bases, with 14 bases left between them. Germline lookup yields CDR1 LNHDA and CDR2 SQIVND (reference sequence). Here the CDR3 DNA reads TGTGCCTCCTGTTACGGTACCAATCAGCCCCAGCATTTT. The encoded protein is CASCYGTNQPQHF. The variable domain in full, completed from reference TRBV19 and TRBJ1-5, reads DGGITQSPKYLFRKEGQNVTLSCEQNLNHDAMYWYRQDPGQGLRLIYYSQIVNDFQKGDIAEGYSVSREKKESFPLTVTSAQKNPTAFYLCASCYGTNQPQHFGDGTRLSIL.

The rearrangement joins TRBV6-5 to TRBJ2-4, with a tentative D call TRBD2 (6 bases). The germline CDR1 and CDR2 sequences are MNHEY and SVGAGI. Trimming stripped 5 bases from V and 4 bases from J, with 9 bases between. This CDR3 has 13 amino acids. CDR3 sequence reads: CASSRAGKNIQYF. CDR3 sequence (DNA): TGTGCCAGCAGTAGGGCGGGGAAAAACATTCAGTACTTC.

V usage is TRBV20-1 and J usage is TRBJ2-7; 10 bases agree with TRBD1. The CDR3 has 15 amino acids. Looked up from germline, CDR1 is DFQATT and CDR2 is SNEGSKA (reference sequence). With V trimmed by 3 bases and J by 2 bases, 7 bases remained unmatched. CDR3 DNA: TGCAGTGCTAGTCAGTTCGGGACAGGGGCCTACGAGCAGTACTTC. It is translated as CSASQFGTGAYEQYF.